The clone carrying this TCR beta chain was observed a few times. These data belong to a study of CD8+ T cells in alopecia areata. Sequencing used cDNA as its template, made by extracting RNA and reverse transcribing it. Assay used: immunoSEQ multiplex PCR; TCRdb lists only in-frame clones, some missing. Of around 140,000 clones listed, 85% to 90% were seen once; the top ten hold about 14%. The source was CD8+ T cells sorted from blood, collected at week 0. The TCR comes from a human donor with alopecia areata.

The CDR3 nucleotides read TGCGCCAGCAGCCAAGAAGCGCTAGCGGGAGGGCTGATTTCCGAGCAGTACTTC. Its protein is CASSQEALAGGLISEQYF. The chain employs TRBV4-1 and TRBJ2-7; TRBD2 matches 12 bases. J was trimmed by 6 bases and V by 0 bases; bases with no gene match: 12. Germline assignment: CDR1 MGHRA and CDR2 YSYEKL. This CDR3 is built from 18 residues.